This T cell receptor beta chain was observed in a study of cytomegalovirus exposure and HLA in healthy donors. PCR involved 60 Vbeta and 13 Jbeta primers. Using immunoSEQ multiplex PCR, the repertoire was profiled, and TCRdb retains in-frame clones only, with some absent. The top ten clones hold less than 8.5% of a sample with over 55,000 clones, about 67% of them seen once. With regard to this clone: The antigen is undetermined.

Findings of the study overall: Earlier results showed most TCR beta V segments being productive about 87% or about 30% of the time.

The V end lost 0 bases, the J end lost 4 bases, and 16 bases lay between the germline ends. Germline lookup yields CDR1 MNHEY and CDR2 SMNVEV (reference sequence). The CDR3 consists of 17 residues. This receptor was obtained from a man aged 35-49 years in good health and CMV-seropositive. Sequencing was performed on PBMCs. This chain joins TRBV27 and TRBJ1-5; no clear D. The CDR3: CASSLSPLEGWNQPQHF. CDR3 in DNA: TGTGCCAGCAGTTTATCCCCCTTGGAGGGATGGAATCAGCCCCAGCATTTT.